This passage covers 29 T cell receptor beta chains from one sample sequenced in a study of blood T cell repertoires in COVID-19. Sequenced by immunoSEQ multiplex PCR; TCRdb stores in-frame clones only, minus some. The sample comprises around 70,000 clones, just over 90% of which are singletons, and 2.5% to 3% rests with the top ten. Source material: peripheral blood. The receptors derive from a man between 45 and 60 years old with COVID-19, enrolled during active disease.

CDR3 residues: CASSGLGQGYSHTGELFF. CDR3 bases: TGTGCCAGCAGCGGACTTGGACAGGGGTATTCGCACACCGGGGAGCTGTTTTTT. The chain recombines TRBV9 with TRBJ2-2; 9 bases map to TRBD1. Per the germline V gene, CDR1 is SGDLS and CDR2 is YYNGEE. The CDR3 totals 18 residues. The V segment lost 3 bases and the J segment 3 bases; nucleotides outside the gene matches: 12.

The chain combines TRBV11-3 with TRBJ2-7; tentatively, D is TRBD2 (5 bases). The CDR3 sequence is 15 residues long. Germline V gene sequence: CDR1 SGHNT, CDR2 YENEEA. V was pared by 5 bases and J by 0 bases, with 14 bases between. CDR3 region: CASSLRGRSSYEQYF. DNA for the CDR3: TGTGCCAGCAGCCTCCGCGGGCGGAGCTCCTACGAGCAGTACTTC.

This clone was picked up a small number of times. The chain uses TRBV6-2 or TRBV6-3 and TRBJ2-3; maybe TRBD2 (5 bases). Between the trimmed V and J ends, which lost 5 bases and 4 bases, there was a span of 13 bases. The CDR3 contains 14 residues. Germline lookup yields CDR1 MNHEY and CDR2 SVGEGT. This CDR3 is CASSAHEGADTQYF. As DNA, the CDR3 is TGTGCCAGCAGTGCACACGAGGGAGCAGATACGCAGTATTTT.

The chain uses TRBV19 and TRBJ2-3; 10 bases agree with TRBD1. Trimming at V came to 11 bases and at J to 3 bases, leaving 8 bases not matched to a gene. Germline V gene lookup returns CDR1 LNHDA and CDR2 SQIVND (reference sequence). The CDR3 is 14 residues long. The CDR3 here is CASRDRGLTDTQYF. The CDR3 coding sequence is TGTGCCTCACGGGACAGGGGTCTTACAGATACGCAGTATTTT.

This chain links TRBV5-1 with TRBJ2-2, with a possible D match to TRBD1 (6 bases). V lost 0 bases and J lost 1, with 13 bases in between. Germline assignment: CDR1 SGHRS and CDR2 YFSETQ. This CDR3 region has 17 residues. This chain's CDR3 is CASSLDPGHENTGELFF. In DNA, the CDR3 is TGCGCCAGCAGCTTGGATCCGGGACACGAGAACACCGGGGAGCTGTTTTTT.

The rearrangement joins TRBV2 to TRBJ2-1; 9 nucleotides line up with TRBD2. Germline loops: CDR1 SNHLY, CDR2 FYNNEI. J gave up 9 bases and V 6 bases, and 12 bases lay outside the gene matches. The CDR3 length is 15 residues. CDR3 amino acids: CASRIIAGGPGEQFF. The CDR3 DNA sequence: TGTGCCAGCAGGATCATCGCGGGAGGGCCGGGTGAGCAGTTCTTC.

The CDR3 DNA is TGCGCCAGCAGCCCCGGGACTAGCGGGTTCTCCTACGAGCAGTACTTC. This codes for CASSPGTSGFSYEQYF. The chain recombines TRBV5-1 with TRBJ2-7; 12 bases map to TRBD2. This CDR3 is built from 16 residues. Trimming at V came to 4 bases and at J to 0 bases, leaving 5 bases not matched to a gene. The germline V gene encodes CDR1 SGHRS and CDR2 YFSETQ.

This clone was recorded only once. The chain is built from TRBV6-4 and TRBJ2-5; TRBD1 aligns across 10 bases. With V trimmed by 1 base and J by 2 bases, 13 bases remained unmatched. CDR3 size: 19 residues. The germline gives CDR1 MRHNA, CDR2 SNTAGT. The CDR3 nucleotides are TGTGCCAGCAGTGACTTTCCGACAGGGGGCATCCCCACACAAGAGACCCAGTACTTC. This encodes CASSDFPTGGIPTQETQYF.

The sample holds one count of this clone. The chain has TRBV24-1 and TRBJ2-3; 13 bases match TRBD2. V lost 0 bases to trimming and J lost 3 bases; unmatched junction nucleotides: 5. The CDR3 spans 18 residues. Germline CDR1 reads KGHDR; CDR2 reads SFDVKD. As DNA, the CDR3 is TGTGCCACCAGTGATTTGACTAGCGGGAGGGCCTCGACAGATACGCAGTATTTT. As protein: CATSDLTSGRASTDTQYF.

J is TRBJ1-5 and V is TRBV7-9; D is unclear. Trimming shortened V by 5 bases and J by 2 bases, and 16 bases separated the two germline ends. Germline V gene sequence: CDR1 SEHNR, CDR2 FQNEAQ (reference sequence). The CDR3 runs 16 residues. DNA of the CDR3: TGTGCCAGCAGCCCCGACGGAGGGTTGGGCAATCAGCCCCAGCATTTT. It translates to CASSPDGGLGNQPQHF.

This chain joins TRBV20-1 and TRBJ2-7; 9 bases are a match to TRBD2. The trim removed 3 bases at V and 4 bases at J, leaving 7 bases unmatched. From germline, CDR1 is DFQATT and CDR2 SNEGSKA (reference sequence). This CDR3 is built from 14 residues. In DNA form, the CDR3 reads TGCAGTGCTAGTCGGAATAGCGGGGGATACGAGCAGTACGTC. Protein: CSASRNSGGYEQYV.

The chain uses TRBV6-2 or TRBV6-3 and TRBJ1-2, with D maybe TRBD1 (6 bases). The CDR3 runs 17 residues. V was pared by 4 bases and J by 0 bases, with 18 bases between. Germline CDR1 reads MNHEY; CDR2 reads SVGEGT. The CDR3 bases are TGTGCCAGCAGTTTTTACTACAGGGAGCGGACTAACTATGGCTACACCTTC. Translation gives CASSFYYRERTNYGYTF.

The chain combines TRBV6-5 with TRBJ1-5; 9 nucleotides agree with TRBD1. Germline V gives CDR1 MNHEY, CDR2 SVGAGI. V was pared by 1 base and J by 5 bases, with 6 bases of the junction left unmatched. The CDR3 runs to 16 residues. CDR3 sequence reads: CASSYLGTGRDQPQHF. The CDR3 DNA sequence: TGTGCCAGCAGTTACTTGGGGACAGGGAGGGATCAGCCCCAGCATTTT.

The chain recombines TRBV9 with TRBJ2-3; possibly TRBD1 for D (9 bases). CDR1 SGDLS and CDR2 YYNGEE come from the germline V gene. The CDR3 covers 15 residues. V lost 4 bases and J 8 bases, leaving 20 bases between the germline ends. The CDR3: CASSRGGTGSATQYF. CDR3 DNA sequence: TGTGCCAGCAGCCGGGGGGGGACAGGGTCAGCTACGCAGTATTTT.

The CDR3 sequence is CASSTYNEQFF. In DNA form, the CDR3 reads TGTGCCAGCAGCACATACAATGAGCAGTTCTTC. The rearrangement links TRBV7-2 to TRBJ2-1; D remains ambiguous. V gave up 5 bases and J gave up 4 bases, with 3 bases separating them. Germline lookup yields CDR1 SGHTA and CDR2 FQGNSA. The CDR3 extends over 11 amino acids.

V is TRBV28 and J is TRBJ1-5, with D unclear. Per the germline V gene, CDR1 is MDHEN and CDR2 is SYDVKM. This CDR3 has 13 residues. Trimming stripped 6 bases from V and 5 bases from J, with 11 bases between. The CDR3 spells CASRSSEDQPQHF. The CDR3 coding sequence is TGTGCCAGCAGGAGTTCGGAGGATCAGCCCCAGCATTTT.

The chain is built from TRBV11-3 and TRBJ1-3; D uncertain. V lost 8 bases and J 3 bases, leaving 11 bases between the germline ends. Germline CDR1 SGHNT, CDR2 YENEEA. The CDR3 has 13 residues. The CDR3: CASSRARGNTIYF. In DNA form, the CDR3 reads TGTGCCAGCTCGAGGGCCCGTGGAAACACCATATATTTT.

The chain links TRBV2 to TRBJ1-6; a possible D gene is TRBD1 (5 bases). Deletions cut 6 bases from V and 8 bases from J, with 11 bases between. This CDR3 is built from 13 residues. Germline-derived CDR1 and CDR2 are SNHLY and FYNNEI. Here the CDR3 reads CASRGLSDSPLHF. The CDR3 nucleotides read TGTGCCAGCAGGGGACTTTCGGATTCACCCCTCCACTTT. Drawing the rest from reference TRBV2 and TRBJ1-6, the complete variable domain is EPEVTQTPSHQVTQMGQEVILRCVPISNHLYFYWYRQILGQKVEFLVSFYNNEISEKSEIFDDQFSVERPDGSNFTLKIRSTKLEDSAMYFCASRGLSDSPLHFGNGTRLTVT.

CDR3 in amino acids: CASSLGQGNWKQYV. The CDR3 coding sequence is TGTGCCAGCAGCTTGGGACAGGGTAATTGGAAGCAGTACGTC. The chain joins TRBV5-8 to TRBJ2-7; TRBD1 agrees at 7 bases. The CDR3 loop spans 14 amino acids. The V segment lost 0 bases and the J segment 8 bases; nucleotides outside the gene matches: 8. CDR1 SGHTS and CDR2 YDEGEE come from the germline V gene.

The V and J genes are TRBV19 and TRBJ2-3; 12 bases align to TRBD2. The CDR3 has 22 amino acids. The ends lost 3 bases at V and 0 bases at J; junction bases unmatched: 19. Germline values: CDR1 LNHDA, CDR2 SQIVND (reference sequence). The CDR3 is CASSIRQSLLAGGRLSTDTQYF. The CDR3 DNA reads TGTGCCAGTAGTATCCGACAGAGTTTACTAGCGGGAGGCAGGCTTAGCACAGATACGCAGTATTTT.

The CDR3 DNA reads as TGTGCCAGCAAGGTCAGGGTAGGAGAGCAGTACTTC. Protein: CASKVRVGEQYF. V is TRBV28 and J is TRBJ2-7; D might be TRBD1 (5 bases). V dropped 7 bases and J dropped 7 bases, with 14 bases sitting between them. The CDR3 runs to 12 residues. CDR1 MDHEN and CDR2 SYDVKM come from the germline V gene.

A single count supports this clone. The CDR3 protein is CASSPSTRLESGELFF. CDR3 nucleotides: TGTGCCAGCAGCCCCTCGACTAGGCTTGAATCCGGGGAGCTGTTTTTT. This chain connects TRBV5-4 to TRBJ2-2; possible D gene TRBD2, 6 bases. CDR1 is SGHNT and CDR2 is YYREEE in the germline V gene (reference sequence). The CDR3 is 16 residues long. Trimming removed 4 bases from V and 6 bases from J, with 19 bases in between.

The J gene is TRBJ1-1, the V gene TRBV6-5; no clear D. The CDR3 spans 15 residues. Between the trimmed V and J ends, which lost 7 bases and 4 bases, there was a span of 19 bases. CDR1 is MNHEY and CDR2 is SVGAGI in the germline V gene. The CDR3 region has the DNA TGTGCCAGCACCCTAATGTACGGGGATATCACTGAAGCTTTCTTT. Protein product: CASTLMYGDITEAFF.

In DNA, the CDR3 is TGTGCCAGCACCGGAACTAGCGGGAGGACAGATACGCAGTATTTT. Protein product: CASTGTSGRTDTQYF. The gene calls are TRBV6-6 and TRBJ2-3; 12 nucleotides line up with TRBD2. Germline CDR1 is MNHNY and CDR2 is SVGAGI (reference sequence). The ends lost 7 bases at V and 3 bases at J; junction bases unmatched: 5. The CDR3 runs to 15 residues.

The J gene is TRBJ2-5, the V gene TRBV6-2 or TRBV6-3, with a tentative D call TRBD1 (6 bases). With 3 bases removed from V and 6 bases from J, the gap between germline ends came to 14 bases. The CDR3 covers 14 residues. Germline V gene sequence: CDR1 MNHEY, CDR2 SVGEGT. The CDR3 spells CASSYSAGVQTQYF. In DNA form, the CDR3 reads TGTGCCAGCAGTTATTCCGCAGGGGTACAGACCCAGTACTTC.

The gene calls are TRBV30 and TRBJ1-4; 7 nucleotides match TRBD1. V shed 0 bases, J shed 8 bases, and the junction held 12 bases outside the gene matches. The CDR3 is made up of 16 amino acids. CDR1 GTSNPN and CDR2 SVGIG come from the germline V gene (reference sequence). For the CDR3, the DNA is TGTGCCTGGAGTGTACAAAATGACAGGGTAGGAGAAAAACTGTTTTTT. It specifies CAWSVQNDRVGEKLFF. Full variable domain (missing parts from reference TRBV30 and TRBJ1-4): SQTIHQWPATLVQPVGSPLSLECTVEGTSNPNLYWYRQAAGRGLQLLFYSVGIGQISSEVPQNLSASRPQDRQFILSSKKLLLSDSGFYLCAWSVQNDRVGEKLFFGSGTQLSVL.

V usage is TRBV11-1 and J usage is TRBJ2-2, with D perhaps TRBD1 (6 bases). In germline, CDR1 is SGHAT, CDR2 FQDESV (reference sequence). Trimming shortened V by 3 bases and J by 2 bases, and 13 bases separated the two germline ends. CDR3 length: 16 residues. CDR3 sequence (DNA): TGTGCCAGCAGCTTTAGGGGGACCTTAAACACCGGGGAGCTGTTTTTT. Translating gives CASSFRGTLNTGELFF.

The chain is built from TRBV9 and TRBJ2-1; weak D call: TRBD2 (7 bases). The germline CDR1 and CDR2 sequences are SGDLS and YYNGEE. The V end lost 2 bases, the J end lost 6 bases, and 12 bases lay between the germline ends. CDR3 length: 14 amino acids. As DNA, the CDR3 is TGTGCCAGCAGCGTCCAAGGGGGGGGCAATGAGCAGTTCTTC. It is translated as CASSVQGGGNEQFF. Supplemented by reference TRBV9 and TRBJ2-1, the full variable domain reads DSGVTQTPKHLITATGQRVTLRCSPRSGDLSVYWYQQSLDQGLQFLIQYYNGEERAKGNILERFSAQQFPDLHSELNLSSLELGDSALYFCASSVQGGGNEQFFGPGTRLTVL.

This clone is a singleton in its sample. V and J are TRBV5-4 and TRBJ2-4; D may be TRBD1 (5 bases). V lost 4 bases and J lost 8, with 16 bases in between. This CDR3 is 14 amino acids long. Germline V lookup: CDR1 SGHNT, CDR2 YYREEE (reference sequence). The CDR3 DNA reads as TGTGCCAGCAGCACCTCAGGGTCTTCGGACATTCAGTACTTC. This sequence encodes CASSTSGSSDIQYF.